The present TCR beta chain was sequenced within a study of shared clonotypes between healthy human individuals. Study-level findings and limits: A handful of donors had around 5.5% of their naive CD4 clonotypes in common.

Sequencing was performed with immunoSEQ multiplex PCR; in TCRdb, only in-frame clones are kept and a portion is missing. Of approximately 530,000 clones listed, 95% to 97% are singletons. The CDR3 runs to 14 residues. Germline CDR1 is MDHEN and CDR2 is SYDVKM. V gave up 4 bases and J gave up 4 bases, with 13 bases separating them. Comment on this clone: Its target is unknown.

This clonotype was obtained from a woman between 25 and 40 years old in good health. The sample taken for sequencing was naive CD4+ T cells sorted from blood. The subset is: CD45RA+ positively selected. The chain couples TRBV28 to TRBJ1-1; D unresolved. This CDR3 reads CASSSHTLSTEAFF. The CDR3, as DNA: TGTGCCAGCAGTTCACACACTCTATCCACTGAAGCTTTCTTT.